The 19 T cell receptor beta chains below come from one sample, sequenced in a study of blood T cell repertoires in COVID-19. Some clones are missing from TCRdb's copy, which holds only in-frame ones; the method was immunoSEQ multiplex PCR. The sample has 90,000 to 100,000 clones; nearly 90% are singletons. The sequenced sample was peripheral blood. These TCRs come from a man aged 70-80 years with acute or convalescent COVID-19.

This chain uses TRBV27 with TRBJ1-2; 7 nucleotides line up with TRBD1. This CDR3 has 13 residues. V trimming: 5 bases; J trimming: 4 bases; junction bases outside the gene matches: 4. Per the germline V gene, CDR1 is MNHEY and CDR2 is SMNVEV (reference sequence). For the CDR3, the DNA is TGTGCCAGCAGTCGACAGGGAGTCTATGGCTACACCTTC. The encoded protein is CASSRQGVYGYTF.

This rearrangement joins TRBV6-2 or TRBV6-3 to TRBJ1-1; D not resolved. Germline assignment: CDR1 MNHEY and CDR2 SVGEGT. The CDR3 covers 12 residues. V lost 3 bases to trimming and J lost 5 bases, with 7 bases between them. The CDR3, as DNA: TGTGCCAGCAGTTATCGGTGGACTGAAGCTTTCTTT. Translated: CASSYRWTEAFF.

V gene TRBV2 combines with J gene TRBJ2-7; 7 nucleotides align to TRBD2. After removal of 6 bases from V and 3 bases from J, the junction contained 8 bases not matched to a gene. Germline assignment: CDR1 SNHLY and CDR2 FYNNEI. This CDR3 spans 14 amino acids. CDR3 sequence: CASSPRGGRYEQYV. DNA of the CDR3: TGTGCCAGCAGCCCCCGCGGGGGTCGCTACGAGCAGTACGTC.

V gene TRBV5-1 combines with J gene TRBJ1-6, with TRBD1 matching 8 bases. Germline assignment: CDR1 SGHRS and CDR2 YFSETQ. The CDR3 sequence is 15 residues long. The V gene end was trimmed by 0 bases and the J gene end by 4 bases; junction bases not matched to a gene: 0. The CDR3 loop is CASSLGDRYNSPLHF. The CDR3 DNA reads as TGCGCCAGCAGCTTGGGGGACAGGTATAATTCACCCCTCCACTTT.

The chain employs TRBV6-6 and TRBJ2-3; the D gene is possibly TRBD1 (6 bases). Germline CDR1 and CDR2: MNHNY and SVGAGI (reference sequence). This CDR3 has 15 amino acids. Trimming took off 7 bases at V and 0 bases at J, with 14 bases between the two ends. The CDR3 DNA reads TGTGCCAGCAACGACAGGCGACCCAGCACAGATACGCAGTATTTT. Translated: CASNDRRPSTDTQYF.

The chain recombines TRBV6-2 or TRBV6-3 with TRBJ1-1, with D unclear. There are 13 residues in the CDR3. Germline V gene data show CDR1 as MNHEY and CDR2 as SVGEGT. Trimming removed 0 bases from V and 5 bases from J, with 7 bases in between. CDR3 residues: CASSYSRVTEAFF. In nucleotides, the CDR3 is TGTGCCAGCAGTTACTCTCGGGTGACTGAAGCTTTCTTT.

The sample holds a few counts of this clone. The chain couples TRBV7-2 to TRBJ1-2; 7 bases match TRBD1. Per germline, CDR1 SGHTA and CDR2 FQGNSA. The CDR3 runs 14 residues. V lost 3 bases to trimming and J lost 2 bases; unmatched junction nucleotides: 3. CDR3 in amino acids: CASSFPTGNYGYTF. The CDR3 DNA reads TGTGCCAGCAGCTTCCCGACAGGGAACTATGGCTACACCTTC.

The V and J genes are TRBV28 and TRBJ1-5; no clear D. Trimming left V 5 bases short and J 7 bases short, with 9 bases between. Germline V gives CDR1 MDHEN, CDR2 SYDVKM. CDR3 size: 12 residues. CDR3: CASSPGRQPQHF. CDR3 bases: TGTGCCAGCAGTCCGGGTAGGCAGCCCCAGCATTTT.

CDR3 in DNA: TGTGCCACCGGACAGAGCTCCTATAATTCACCCCTCCACTTT. Amino acid sequence: CATGQSSYNSPLHF. The chain employs TRBV6-5 and TRBJ1-6, with D possibly being TRBD1 (6 bases). V was pared by 10 bases and J by 0 bases, with 10 bases between. From germline, CDR1 is MNHEY and CDR2 SVGAGI. The CDR3 length is 14 residues.

The CDR3 loop reads CASSMGRVSNQPQHF. In nucleotides, the CDR3 is TGTGCCAGTAGTATGGGCAGGGTCAGTAATCAGCCCCAGCATTTT. V gene TRBV19 combines with J gene TRBJ1-5, with D maybe TRBD1 (5 bases). Per germline, CDR1 LNHDA and CDR2 SQIVND (reference sequence). The CDR3 is made up of 15 amino acids. The V gene lost 3 bases and the J gene lost 4 bases, with 13 bases spanning the gap. The full variable domain, completed using reference TRBV19 and TRBJ1-5, is DGGITQSPKYLFRKEGQNVTLSCEQNLNHDAMYWYRQDPGQGLRLIYYSQIVNDFQKGDIAEGYSVSREKKESFPLTVTSAQKNPTAFYLCASSMGRVSNQPQHFGDGTRLSIL.

The gene calls are TRBV29-1 and TRBJ1-3; 9 bases are shared with TRBD1. The CDR3 loop spans 15 amino acids. Germline trimming cut 1 base from V and 1 base from J; bases unmatched to any gene: 2. Germline V lookup: CDR1 SQVTM, CDR2 ANQGSEA. The CDR3 here is CSVEGGTGSGNTIYF. In DNA, the CDR3 is TGCAGCGTTGAAGGAGGGACAGGGTCTGGAAACACCATATATTTT.

This chain connects TRBV5-1 to TRBJ2-3; TRBD2 aligns across 13 bases. The CDR3 length is 16 residues. Germline CDR1 reads SGHRS; CDR2 reads YFSETQ. Trimming took 5 bases from V and 6 from J; bases not matched to a gene: 9. In nucleotides, the CDR3 is TGCGCCAGCAGAACTACTAGCGGGGGGGCCAGGGATACGCAGTATTTT. This translates into CASRTTSGGARDTQYF.

The chain couples TRBV3-1 (or the pseudogene TRBV3-2) to TRBJ1-6; perhaps TRBD1 as D (5 bases). Germline-derived CDR1 and CDR2 are LGHDT and YNNKEL (reference sequence). The CDR3 consists of 15 residues. Trimming removed 6 bases from V and 7 bases from J, with 16 bases in between. The CDR3 region has the DNA TGTGCCAGCAGGGGAGGCAGGGTGGGGAATTCACCCCTCCACTTT. Protein product: CASRGGRVGNSPLHF.

A note on this clone: At one end, the junction sequence differs from germline, possibly due to a read error. The V gene is TRBV7-7, the J gene TRBJ2-2; weak D call: TRBD2 (5 bases). CDR1 and CDR2 from the germline V gene are SSHAT and FNYEAQ (reference sequence). This CDR3 has 16 residues. CDR3 sequence reads: CASSLARTVGTGELFF. CDR3 DNA: TGTGCTAGCAGCTTAGCGAGGACTGTAGGCACCGGGGAGCTGTTTTTT.

DNA of the CDR3: TGTGCCAGCAGCCAAGTGTCAGACACTGAAGCTTTCTTT. It translates to CASSQVSDTEAFF. The rearrangement joins TRBV3-1 (or the pseudogene TRBV3-2) to TRBJ1-1, with D hard to call. Germline V gene data show CDR1 as LGHDT and CDR2 as YNNKEL (reference sequence). V gave up 1 base and J gave up 3 bases, with 6 bases separating them. This CDR3 is built from 13 residues.

The V call is TRBV4-2, the J call TRBJ2-7; D remains ambiguous. Germline V gene lookup returns CDR1 LGHNA and CDR2 YNFKEQ. The germline V and J ends were trimmed by 4 bases and 6 bases, with 13 bases remaining between them. The CDR3 consists of 13 residues. For the CDR3, the DNA is TGTGCCAGCAGCCCCCGCCGGAGTGGCGAGCAGTACTTC. Residues: CASSPRRSGEQYF.

The chain couples TRBV5-6 to TRBJ2-7; 11 bases align to TRBD1. The germline CDR1 and CDR2 sequences are SGHDT and YYEEEE. The CDR3 totals 14 residues. With 2 bases clipped from V and 4 bases from J, the junction kept 2 bases outside the gene matches. The CDR3 nucleotides are TGTGCCAGCAGCTTTGGGACAGGGGGTTACGAGCAGTACGTC. It encodes CASSFGTGGYEQYV.

J is TRBJ1-4 and V is TRBV5-6, with D unclear. The V and J ends lost 0 bases and 8 bases respectively, with 11 bases between them. From germline, CDR1 is SGHDT and CDR2 YYEEEE. The CDR3 length is 14 residues. The CDR3 nucleotides read TGTGCCAGCAGCTTGGCAGGATTATCGGAAAAACTGTTTTTT. Protein: CASSLAGLSEKLFF.

This rearrangement joins TRBV5-1 to TRBJ2-5, with TRBD1 as a possible D gene (6 bases). Per germline, CDR1 SGHRS and CDR2 YFSETQ. The CDR3 spans 16 residues. V shed 0 bases and J shed 0 bases, with 12 bases lying between them. CDR3 in amino acids: CASSLGDRSDQETQYF. CDR3 sequence (DNA): TGCGCCAGCAGCTTGGGCGACAGGTCGGACCAAGAGACCCAGTACTTC.